In its sample, the clone carrying this TCR beta chain was seen a few times. This record belongs to a study of blood T cell repertoires in COVID-19. As for the study in general: PBMCs, B-cell-depleted T cells, or T cells provided the cDNA or gDNA that made up the material.

This CDR3 is built from 12 residues. The germline V gene has CDR1 SQVTM and CDR2 ANQGSEA. The V and J ends lost 4 bases and 3 bases respectively, with 10 bases between them. This table comes from immunoSEQ multiplex PCR, and its TCRdb copy is limited to in-frame clones, with some not included. This table holds tens of thousands of clones, about 84% found once. This receptor was taken from a man aged 50-60 years with active or convalescent COVID-19. This sequence joins TRBV29-1 and TRBJ2-7; TRBD1 is a possible D gene (5 bases). The specimen was peripheral blood. Written as DNA, the CDR3 is TGCAGCGTTGTAGGGCAGGGCTACGAGCAGTACTTC. Its translation: CSVVGQGYEQYF.